Below are 10 T cell receptor beta chains sequenced from a single sample in a study of blood T cell repertoires in COVID-19. Profiling relied on immunoSEQ multiplex PCR, and the TCRdb table lists in-frame clones only, not all of them. The repertoire holds under 250,000 clones, with 70% to 90% as singletons. Sequencing used PBMCs or T cells enriched from blood (not recorded which). The receptors were sampled from a man aged 35 to 55 who had recovered from COVID-19.

In nucleotides, the CDR3 is TGCAGCGTTGAAGGGTTCAGAGGGCAGGGGGCGCTCGGCTACACCTTC. It is translated as CSVEGFRGQGALGYTF. The gene calls are TRBV29-1 and TRBJ1-2, with TRBD1 identical over 8 bases. Trimming removed 1 base from V and 8 bases from J; junction bases left unmatched: 15. Germline-derived CDR1 and CDR2 are SQVTM and ANQGSEA. This CDR3 has 16 residues.

The chain joins TRBV7-2 to TRBJ1-5; TRBD1 agrees at 8 bases. This CDR3 has 14 residues. The V and J ends lost 5 bases and 6 bases, in that order; junction bases with no gene match: 6. Germline CDR1 reads SGHTA; CDR2 reads FQGNSA. CDR3: CASSPRQGRQPQHF. The CDR3 DNA follows: TGTGCCAGCAGCCCGAGACAGGGGCGTCAGCCCCAGCATTTT.

The chain employs TRBV5-1 and TRBJ2-1, with TRBD2 matching over 11 bases. The germline gives CDR1 SGHRS, CDR2 YFSETQ. V was clipped by 4 bases and J by 8 bases; unmatched bases: 8. This CDR3 region has 15 residues. CDR3 DNA: TGCGCCAGCAGCAATAGCGGGAGGGCCTCCGATGAGCAGTTCTTC. This sequence encodes CASSNSGRASDEQFF.

V and J are TRBV27 and TRBJ2-1; TRBD1 matches 7 bases. Germline CDR1 MNHEY, CDR2 SMNVEV (reference sequence). The trim removed 0 bases at V and 8 bases at J, leaving 7 bases unmatched. The CDR3 is 15 amino acids. CDR3 loop: CASSLSTGRHDEQFF. The CDR3 coding sequence is TGTGCCAGCAGTTTATCGACAGGGCGGCACGATGAGCAGTTCTTC.

This CDR3 reads CASSLELGNTEAFF. The CDR3 nucleotides are TGTGCCAGCAGCTTAGAGCTCGGGAACACTGAAGCTTTCTTT. The V call is TRBV7-2, the J call TRBJ1-1; D is unclear. Trimming pared 1 base from V and 1 base from J, leaving 7 bases between. The CDR3 has 14 residues. Germline V gene sequence: CDR1 SGHTA, CDR2 FQGNSA. Together with reference TRBV7-2 and TRBJ1-1, the CDR3 gives the full variable domain: GAGVSQSPSNKVTEKGKDVELRCDPISGHTALYWYRQSLGQGLEFLIYFQGNSAPDKSGLPSDRFSAERTGGSVSTLTIQRTQQEDSAVYLCASSLELGNTEAFFGQGTRLTVV.

V is TRBV5-1 and J is TRBJ2-7; TRBD1 aligns across 8 bases. Germline values: CDR1 SGHRS, CDR2 YFSETQ. V dropped 1 base and J dropped 4; count of bases not matched to a gene: 7. This CDR3 has 15 amino acids. The CDR3, as DNA: TGCGCCAGCAGCTTGCAGGGGGCAGGGATATACGAGCAGTACTTC. Its protein product is CASSLQGAGIYEQYF.

V gene TRBV28 combines with J gene TRBJ1-1, with 7 bases matching TRBD1. V dropped 8 bases and J dropped 4; count of bases not matched to a gene: 4. The V gene's germline CDR1 is MDHEN and CDR2 SYDVKM. The CDR3 has 12 residues. The CDR3 reads CASLRQGTEAFF. CDR3 DNA sequence: TGTGCCAGCCTAAGACAGGGCACTGAAGCTTTCTTT.

This clone appeared a few times. This chain joins TRBV21-1 and TRBJ2-3; TRBD2 reflects the table's D call only, with no check against the DNA. TRBV21-1 is a pseudogene locus. The CDR3 runs 9 residues. This CDR3 reads CASSKVQYF. The CDR3 DNA is TGTGCCAGCAGCAAAGTACAGTATTTT.

This clone was counted many times. A junction end diverges from the germline sequence, so it may reflect a read error. This chain connects TRBV7-6 to TRBJ1-3, with D unclear. The CDR3 is made up of 14 amino acids. The germline V gene has CDR1 SGHVS and CDR2 FNYEAQ. CDR3 in amino acids: CASSLVTSGNTIYF. The CDR3 nucleotides read TGTGCCAGCAGCTTAGTTACATCTGGTAACACCATATATTTT.

V gene TRBV5-6 combines with J gene TRBJ2-1, with 11 bases that match TRBD1. The CDR3 is made up of 15 amino acids. V lost 0 bases and J lost 10; bases outside the gene matches: 6. CDR1 SGHDT and CDR2 YYEEEE come from the germline V gene. DNA for the CDR3: TGTGCCAGCAGCTTGGGGACAGGGGGCGCCGTGGAGCAGTTCTTC. Its protein is CASSLGTGGAVEQFF.